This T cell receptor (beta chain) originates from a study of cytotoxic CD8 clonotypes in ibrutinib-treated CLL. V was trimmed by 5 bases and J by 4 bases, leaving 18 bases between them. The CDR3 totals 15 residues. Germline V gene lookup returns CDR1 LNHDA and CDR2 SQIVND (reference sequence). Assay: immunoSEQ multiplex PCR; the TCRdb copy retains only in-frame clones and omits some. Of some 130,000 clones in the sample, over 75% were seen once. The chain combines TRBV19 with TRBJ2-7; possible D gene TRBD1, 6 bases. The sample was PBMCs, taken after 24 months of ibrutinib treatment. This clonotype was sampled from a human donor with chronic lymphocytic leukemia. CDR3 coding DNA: TGTGCCAGTAGTCCCTCATGGACAGCGCGGTACGAGCAGTACTTC. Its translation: CASSPSWTARYEQYF.